The 16 T cell receptor beta chains listed next were all sequenced from one sample in a study of blood T cells in healthy people across ages. For the second PCR, which ran for about 7 to 11 cycles, a sample-barcoded 5' primer and a J-beta primer mix were used. TCRdb re-derived calls from the 5' RACE reads in MiXCR, one entry per CDR3 protein. The profile covers 1.4 million to 1.5 million distinct CDR3 sequences, with 42% appearing a single time and roughly 8.2% taken by the ten largest. The sample comprised blood. Receptor source: a woman between 18 and 30 years old in good health.

J is TRBJ1-2 and V is TRBV23-1, with TRBD1 as a possible D gene (5 bases). TRBV23-1 is treated as an ORF (open reading frame) with a function not yet certain. Between the trimmed V and J ends, which lost 7 bases and 6 bases, there was a span of 18 bases. CDR3 length: 14 residues. CDR3 bases: TGCGCCAGCACTCCGGGGGAGGGCAGGGATGGCTACACCTTC. As protein: CASTPGEGRDGYTF.

The rearrangement joins TRBV12-3 or TRBV12-4 to TRBJ2-3, with D possibly being TRBD1 (6 bases). This CDR3 is built from 14 residues. The V end lost 1 base, the J end lost 5 bases, and 10 bases lay between the germline ends. The CDR3 sequence: CASSLGQGIDTQYF. CDR3 in DNA: TGTGCCAGCAGTTTAGGGCAGGGGATAGATACGCAGTATTTT.

This chain uses TRBV5-1 with TRBJ2-1; no firm D call. The end of the DNA is better explained by TRBJ2-7, so the J call may be wrong. The V gene's germline CDR1 is SGHRS and CDR2 YFSETQ. The CDR3 has 15 residues. Here the CDR3 DNA reads TGCGCCAGCAGCTCTCCTGGGTTGACCTACAATGAGCAGTACTTC. The encoded protein is CASSSPGLTYNEQYF.

J is TRBJ1-5 and V is TRBV20-1, with unresolved D. CDR1 is DFQATT and CDR2 is SNEGSKA in the germline V gene (reference sequence). This CDR3 region has 12 residues. With 3 bases removed from V and 4 bases from J, the gap between germline ends came to 7 bases. CDR3 protein: CSASGGNQPQHF. In nucleotides, the CDR3 is TGCAGTGCTAGCGGAGGAAATCAGCCCCAGCATTTT.

There are a few counts of this clonotype. This rearrangement joins TRBV3-1 to TRBJ1-5; 7 bases align to TRBD1. Germline V gene lookup returns CDR1 LGHDT and CDR2 YNNKEL (reference sequence). This CDR3 contains 15 residues. The V gene end was trimmed by 3 bases and the J gene end by 3 bases; junction bases not matched to a gene: 5. CDR3 loop: CASSHSGTVNQPQHF. CDR3 bases: TGTGCCAGCAGCCATTCCGGGACAGTCAATCAGCCCCAGCATTTT. Combining the CDR3 with reference TRBV3-1 and TRBJ1-5 gives the whole variable domain DTAVSQTPKYLVTQMGNDKSIKCEQNLGHDTMYWYKQDSKKFLKIMFSYNNKELIINETVPNRFSPKSPDKAHLNLHINSLELGDSAVYFCASSHSGTVNQPQHFGDGTRLSIL.

V and J are TRBV20-1 and TRBJ2-3, with a weak D call TRBD2 (6 bases). Trimming shortened V by 2 bases and J by 0 bases, and 18 bases separated the two germline ends. This CDR3 has 17 residues. The germline CDR1 and CDR2 sequences are DFQATT and SNEGSKA (reference sequence). The CDR3 DNA is TGCAGTGCTAGACCCATGGGACTGGGGTTTAGCACAGATACGCAGTATTTT. Translated: CSARPMGLGFSTDTQYF.

This rearrangement joins TRBV10-3 to TRBJ1-2, with 9 bases fitting TRBD1. V trimming: 0 bases; J trimming: 7 bases; junction bases outside the gene matches: 12. This CDR3 is built from 17 residues. The germline gives CDR1 ENHRY, CDR2 SYGVKD. The CDR3 bases are TGTGCCATCAGTGAGTCGGGGACAGGGCTAAGGAATGGTGGCTACACCTTC. Residues: CAISESGTGLRNGGYTF.

This clonotype was found a few times. This chain joins TRBV20-1 and TRBJ2-7; 9 positions agree with TRBD2. Per the germline V gene, CDR1 is DFQATT and CDR2 is SNEGSKA (reference sequence). The CDR3 has 14 residues. J was trimmed by 6 bases and V by 7 bases; bases with no gene match: 13. The CDR3 nucleotides are TGCAGTGTGAGGAGTTTAGGGACTAGCAGCGAGCAGTACTTC. This codes for CSVRSLGTSSEQYF.

CDR3 region: CSVVGGIPSYEQYF. The CDR3 DNA is TGCAGCGTTGTGGGAGGGATTCCCTCCTACGAGCAGTACTTC. The J gene is TRBJ2-7, the V gene TRBV29-1; 7 bases are shared with TRBD2. From germline, CDR1 is SQVTM and CDR2 ANQGSEA. The CDR3 spans 14 residues. The junction had 6 bases not matched to a gene; V was cut back by 4 bases and J by 0 bases.

This clonotype was seen a few times. V and J are TRBV11-2 and TRBJ2-6; D might be TRBD1 (6 bases). The CDR3 has 19 amino acids. Germline CDR1 reads SGHAT; CDR2 reads FQNNGV. V was clipped by 5 bases and J by 0 bases, with 20 bases between them. CDR3 coding DNA: TGTGCCAGCAGCCCCGGACAGAATGCGTCGCCCTCTGGGGCCAACGTCCTGACTTTC. It codes for CASSPGQNASPSGANVLTF.

The V gene is TRBV14, the J gene TRBJ2-1; D is unclear. The J call may be faulty, since TRBJ2-7 better matches the DNA end. Germline V CDR1 and CDR2: SGHDN, FVKESK. The CDR3 is 14 residues long. The CDR3 DNA sequence: TGTGCCAGCAGCCAAGATCACTATTACAATGAGCAGTACTTC. The encoded protein is CASSQDHYYNEQYF.

This clonotype was seen more than once but under ten times. The chain is built from TRBV10-3 and TRBJ1-2; D perhaps matches TRBD1 (6 bases). The CDR3 length is 12 residues. Trimming left V 10 bases short and J 7 bases short, with 16 bases between. CDR1 ENHRY and CDR2 SYGVKD come from the germline V gene. The CDR3 DNA is TGTGCCAACAGGGCCTCGGGGGCTGGCTACACCTTC. It is translated as CANRASGAGYTF.

V is TRBV20-1 and J is TRBJ2-3, with D maybe TRBD1 (6 bases). Germline V gives CDR1 DFQATT, CDR2 SNEGSKA (reference sequence). CDR3 size: 14 residues. Trimming shortened V by 6 bases and J by 4 bases, and 17 bases separated the two germline ends. As DNA, the CDR3 is TGCAGTGCCCCCGACAGGAGCAACTCAGATACGCAGTATTTT. It codes for CSAPDRSNSDTQYF.

J is TRBJ2-1 and V is TRBV11-2, with TRBD2 matching 7 bases. The CDR3 spans 16 residues. J was trimmed by 8 bases and V by 1 base; bases with no gene match: 11. Germline values: CDR1 SGHAT, CDR2 FQNNGV. DNA for the CDR3: TGTGCCAGCAGCTTAGGAATCCGCGGGGCGGGGGATGAGCAGTTCTTC. It translates to CASSLGIRGAGDEQFF.

This sequence joins TRBV28 and TRBJ1-3; maybe TRBD1 (6 bases). CDR3 length: 16 residues. CDR1 MDHEN and CDR2 SYDVKM come from the germline V gene. V was trimmed by 3 bases and J by 0 bases, leaving 12 bases between them. The CDR3 DNA reads as TGTGCCAGCAGTTTGGCAGGGGAATCCTCTGGAAACACCATATATTTT. Its translation: CASSLAGESSGNTIYF.

This clonotype came up a few times. The rearrangement joins TRBV3-1 to TRBJ2-1; 8 nucleotides agree with TRBD2. V dropped 4 bases and J dropped 11; count of bases not matched to a gene: 16. This CDR3 is 16 amino acids long. Germline CDR1 is LGHDT and CDR2 is YNNKEL (reference sequence). The CDR3 DNA reads TGTGCCAGCAGCCGAGCGGGAGCTGAGACAAAGACCCAGCAGTTCTTC. Amino acids: CASSRAGAETKTQQFF.